The clone carrying this T cell receptor beta chain was observed a single time. The data were obtained in a study of shared clonotypes between healthy human individuals. Only in-frame clones appear in the TCRdb table, and some are missing; sequencing was by immunoSEQ multiplex PCR. The data show fewer than 400,000 clones, around 74% seen once. The sequencing sample was made of memory CD4+ T cells sorted from blood. Subset given: CD45RA-negative fraction. The source of this sequence is a man aged 25 to 40 in good health.

The CDR3 is CASSWGTANTEAFF. The CDR3 DNA reads TGTGCCAGCAGCTGGGGAACAGCGAACACTGAAGCTTTCTTT. This rearrangement joins TRBV5-5 to TRBJ1-1; D call uncertain. Germline CDR1 SGHKS, CDR2 YYEKEE (reference sequence). The CDR3 runs 14 residues. V lost 3 bases to trimming and J lost 1 base, with 10 bases between them.